The clone carrying this T cell receptor (beta chain) was seen a handful of times. Its antigen is still unknown. The sample belongs to a study of T-cell memory formation after mild COVID-19. TCRdb re-analysed the 5' RACE reads in MiXCR, keeping a single row per CDR3 protein. The sample comprises more than 250,000 distinct CDR3 sequences, under 20% of which are singletons, and 22% rests with the top ten. Study-wide findings and caveats: Clones from the second wave (peaking day 37) had unconfirmed SARS-CoV-2 specificity.

Sequencing input: PBMCs or a T cell subset sorted from them (not recorded which). The receptor was isolated from a young man who had mild COVID-19 (a few samples of this study predate the infection). Cell type and time point are not known.

CDR3 amino acids: CASSPRAGEQFF. CDR3 bases: TGTGCCAGTAGCCCCCGGGCAGGTGAGCAGTTCTTC. The chain has TRBV19 and TRBJ2-1; D unresolved. Per germline, CDR1 LNHDA and CDR2 SQIVND (reference sequence). The ends were cut back, 6 bases at V and 9 bases at J, with 12 bases in the middle. The CDR3 totals 12 residues.